The 30 T cell receptor beta chains below were found in one sample sequenced in a study of T-cell memory formation after mild COVID-19. In TCRdb, the 5' RACE reads were re-called with MiXCR into one record per CDR3 protein. This table holds around 250,000 distinct CDR3 sequences, about a sixth found once. Specimen: PBMCs or a T cell subset sorted from them (not recorded which). These receptor sequences come from a man younger than 30 who had mild COVID-19 (a few samples of this study predate the infection). Cell type and time point are not known.

The chain employs TRBV6-5 and TRBJ2-3, with D possibly TRBD1 on 5 matching bases. Germline assignment: CDR1 MNHEY and CDR2 SVGAGI. The V end lost 5 bases, the J end lost 4 bases, and 13 bases lay between the germline ends. This CDR3 has 14 residues. The CDR3 DNA reads as TGTGCCAGCAGTGCGATCTTCAGGGCAGATACGCAGTATTTT. Residues: CASSAIFRADTQYF.

This clonotype was found a few times. This chain connects TRBV6-1 to TRBJ1-2; D is ambiguous. This CDR3 contains 13 residues. Per the germline V gene, CDR1 is MNHNS and CDR2 is SASEGT. Trimming stripped 8 bases from V and 0 bases from J, with 10 bases between. The CDR3 loop is CASRMAANYGYTF. CDR3 DNA sequence: TGTGCCAGCCGCATGGCGGCTAACTATGGCTACACCTTC.

This clonotype was seen more than once but under ten times. The chain employs TRBV7-8 and TRBJ1-1, with 11 bases lining up with TRBD1. The ends lost 2 bases at V and 10 bases at J; junction bases unmatched: 3. CDR3 length equals 13 residues. Germline-derived CDR1 and CDR2 are SGHVS and FQNEAQ. CDR3 in DNA: TGTGCCAGCAGCTTAAAGGGACAGGGGGGAGCTTTCTTT. This translates into CASSLKGQGGAFF.

The rearrangement uses TRBV12-3 or TRBV12-4 and TRBJ2-1, with 9 bases identical to TRBD2. Germline trimming cut 7 bases from V and 6 bases from J; bases unmatched to any gene: 10. This CDR3 region has 15 residues. CDR3 in amino acids: CASTLASGVPNEQFF. The CDR3 DNA reads as TGTGCCAGCACCCTGGCTAGCGGGGTTCCCAATGAGCAGTTCTTC.

The chain uses TRBV12-3 or TRBV12-4 and TRBJ2-3; D not certain. V was cut by 2 bases and J by 2 bases, with 8 bases left in between. The CDR3 covers 14 residues. CDR3 nucleotide sequence: TGTGCCAGCAGTTTAACTGCCACCACAGATACGCAGTATTTT. Translating gives CASSLTATTDTQYF.

The chain employs TRBV4-3 and TRBJ1-1; D possibly corresponds to TRBD1 (5 bases). Trimming cost V 2 bases and J 6 bases, with 7 bases left between them. This CDR3 is 12 amino acids long. Germline V lookup: CDR1 LGHNA, CDR2 YSLEER. The CDR3 loop reads CASSQRGAEAFF. The CDR3 DNA reads TGCGCCAGCAGCCAACGGGGCGCTGAAGCTTTCTTT.

The V and J genes are TRBV24-1 and TRBJ1-1; D perhaps matches TRBD1 (5 bases). With 3 bases removed from V and 4 bases from J, the gap between germline ends came to 17 bases. The CDR3 covers 16 residues. Germline V gives CDR1 KGHDR, CDR2 SFDVKD. CDR3 nucleotides: TGTGCCACCAGTGATGGGAGGAGTGGCAGGGTCACTGAAGCTTTCTTT. Its translation: CATSDGRSGRVTEAFF.

This clonotype was found a few times. The V gene is TRBV7-9, the J gene TRBJ2-1; D may be TRBD1 (7 bases). CDR1 and CDR2 (germline): SEHNR, FQNEAQ (reference sequence). V was shortened by 3 bases and J by 8 bases, with 20 bases between the two germline ends. This CDR3 has 16 residues. The CDR3 loop is CASSLEAGGPLDEQFF. The CDR3 DNA follows: TGTGCCAGCAGCTTGGAAGCAGGGGGGCCCTTAGATGAGCAGTTCTTC.

The table lists this clonotype with a few counts. V gene TRBV18 combines with J gene TRBJ2-7; a weak D match, TRBD2 (6 bases). Trimming stripped 3 bases from V and 6 bases from J, with 15 bases between. This CDR3 comprises 14 residues. Looked up from germline, CDR1 is KGHSH and CDR2 is LQKENI. CDR3 bases: TGTGCCAGCTCACCGGGGACTTCCTCCATCGAGCAGTACTTC. As protein: CASSPGTSSIEQYF.

This chain uses TRBV6-1 with TRBJ2-3; 10 bases are a match to TRBD2. The CDR3 runs 15 residues. Trimming cost V 5 bases and J 2 bases; bases outside gene matches: 4. CDR1 MNHNS and CDR2 SASEGT come from the germline V gene. The CDR3 loop is CASSLAGAFTDTQYF. In DNA form, the CDR3 reads TGTGCCAGCAGTCTAGCGGGGGCCTTCACAGATACGCAGTATTTT.

The chain links TRBV30 to TRBJ2-5; D tentatively fits TRBD1 or TRBD2 (5 bases each). Per germline, CDR1 GTSNPN and CDR2 SVGIG (reference sequence). This CDR3 is 12 amino acids long. V dropped 6 bases and J dropped 7 bases, with 15 bases sitting between them. The CDR3 loop is CACPGPQGTQYF. The CDR3 DNA follows: TGTGCCTGCCCGGGACCCCAGGGGACCCAGTACTTC. The full variable domain, with the rest looked up from reference TRBV30 and TRBJ2-5, is SQTIHQWPATLVQPVGSPLSLECTVEGTSNPNLYWYRQAAGRGLQLLFYSVGIGQISSEVPQNLSASRPQDRQFILSSKKLLLSDSGFYLCACPGPQGTQYFGPGTRLLVL.

There are a few counts of this clonotype. J is TRBJ2-4 and V is TRBV25-1; 9 bases are shared with TRBD1. V was clipped by 6 bases and J by 9 bases; unmatched bases: 9. Germline V gene sequence: CDR1 MGHDK, CDR2 SYGVNS. This CDR3 has 14 amino acids. This chain's CDR3 is CASRGFGTGSIQYF. The CDR3 region has the DNA TGTGCCAGCAGGGGGTTCGGGACAGGGAGCATTCAGTACTTC.

The V and J genes are TRBV5-6 and TRBJ1-1; no clear D. V was shortened by 1 base and J by 3 bases, with 16 bases between the two germline ends. This CDR3 has 16 residues. Per germline, CDR1 SGHDT and CDR2 YYEEEE. CDR3: CASSLIREVRDTEAFF. In DNA form, the CDR3 reads TGTGCCAGCAGCTTGATCCGGGAAGTTCGGGACACTGAAGCTTTCTTT.

V and J are TRBV6-5 and TRBJ1-2; D not resolved. The V end lost 5 bases, the J end lost 2 bases, and 12 bases lay between the germline ends. This CDR3 has 14 amino acids. Germline V gene sequence: CDR1 MNHEY, CDR2 SVGAGI. For the CDR3, the DNA is TGTGCCAGCAGTACATGGGGTTCCAACTATGGCTACACCTTC. Its translation is CASSTWGSNYGYTF.

This chain connects TRBV7-8 to TRBJ2-7; possible D gene TRBD1, 8 bases. The CDR3 extends over 17 amino acids. Germline loops: CDR1 SGHVS, CDR2 FQNEAQ. V dropped 4 bases and J dropped 0 bases, with 19 bases sitting between them. CDR3 amino acids: CASSYPGGQVSSYEQYF. The CDR3 nucleotides are TGTGCCAGCAGCTACCCGGGGGGACAGGTGAGCTCCTACGAGCAGTACTTC. Drawing the rest from reference TRBV7-8 and TRBJ2-7, the complete variable domain is GAGVSQSPRYKVAKRGQDVALRCDPISGHVSLFWYQQALGQGPEFLTYFQNEAQLDKSGLPSDRFFAERPEGSVSTLKIQRTQQEDSAVYLCASSYPGGQVSSYEQYFGPGTRLTVT.

The CDR3 nucleotides read TGTGCCAGCTCTTGGAATGGAGGCGGTGAAGCTTTCTTT. This sequence encodes CASSWNGGGEAFF. The rearrangement joins TRBV6-2 or TRBV6-3 to TRBJ1-1; D remains unclear. CDR1 is MNHEY and CDR2 is SVGEGT in the germline V gene. The CDR3 is made up of 13 amino acids. Between the trimmed V and J ends, which lost 8 bases and 7 bases, there was a span of 17 bases.

This chain joins TRBV7-2 and TRBJ2-2; weak D call: TRBD1 (5 bases). The CDR3 runs 15 residues. With 6 bases removed from V and 0 bases from J, the gap between germline ends came to 11 bases. Germline CDR1 reads SGHTA; CDR2 reads FQGNSA. CDR3: CASRMDISNTGELFF. Written as DNA, the CDR3 is TGTGCCAGCAGGATGGACATTTCGAACACCGGGGAGCTGTTTTTT.

The genes are TRBV5-1 and TRBJ2-7; D gene uncertain. Germline V gene sequence: CDR1 SGHRS, CDR2 YFSETQ. The CDR3 loop spans 14 amino acids. Trimming pared 5 bases from V and 2 bases from J, leaving 14 bases between. Written as DNA, the CDR3 is TGCGCCAGCAGATTGACGGTAGAGACCTACGAGCAGTACTTC. It yields the protein CASRLTVETYEQYF.

This chain joins TRBV4-1 and TRBJ2-7; tentative D call: TRBD2 (6 bases). Between the trimmed V and J ends, which lost 1 base and 2 bases, there was a span of 18 bases. The CDR3 consists of 17 residues. Germline loops: CDR1 MGHRA, CDR2 YSYEKL. CDR3 amino acids: CASSQVFSRGGAYEQYF. For the CDR3, the DNA is TGCGCCAGCAGCCAAGTCTTCTCAAGGGGCGGGGCCTACGAGCAGTACTTC.

This clonotype was seen a few times. This rearrangement joins TRBV6-5 to TRBJ1-1; D is uncertain. The CDR3 has 14 residues. V was clipped by 2 bases and J by 5 bases, with 12 bases between them. Germline loops: CDR1 MNHEY, CDR2 SVGAGI. Written as DNA, the CDR3 is TGTGCCAGCAGTTACGACCCCCCGGGGACTGAAGCTTTCTTT. Protein sequence: CASSYDPPGTEAFF.

This clonotype was counted only a few times. The chain employs TRBV6-1 and TRBJ2-5, with D unresolved. Germline CDR1 is MNHNS and CDR2 is SASEGT. V was clipped by 5 bases and J by 9 bases, with 13 bases between them. The CDR3 contains 12 residues. The CDR3 region has the DNA TGTGCCAGCAGTACCGACCGTAGGGCCCAGTACTTC. Translating gives CASSTDRRAQYF.

This clonotype was observed at least ten times. The genes are TRBV4-1 and TRBJ2-7; D may be TRBD1 (5 bases). The V gene's germline CDR1 is MGHRA and CDR2 YSYEKL. V lost 0 bases and J 5 bases, leaving 11 bases between the germline ends. The CDR3 loop spans 14 amino acids. CDR3 nucleotide sequence: TGCGCCAGCAGCCAAGAGTTTCGCAGGGACGAGCAGTACTTC. It is translated as CASSQEFRRDEQYF.

This clonotype was counted between two and nine times. This chain joins TRBV5-1 and TRBJ2-5, with D hard to call. The ends were cut back, 0 bases at V and 4 bases at J, with 7 bases in the middle. CDR1 SGHRS and CDR2 YFSETQ come from the germline V gene. CDR3 length: 13 residues. CDR3 nucleotides: TGCGCCAGCAGCTTGGTGGCCGGAGAGACCCAGTACTTC. Protein: CASSLVAGETQYF.

This clonotype was detected ten times or more. The V gene is TRBV10-3, the J gene TRBJ1-2, with TRBD1 matching over 7 bases. The germline V gene has CDR1 ENHRY and CDR2 SYGVKD. V was clipped by 0 bases and J by 6 bases; unmatched bases: 10. CDR3 size: 16 residues. The CDR3 DNA sequence: TGTGCCATCAGTGAGTCGTACCTCAGACAGGGCGATGGCTACACCTTC. Its protein product is CAISESYLRQGDGYTF.

This clonotype was picked up a small number of times. The chain combines TRBV3-1 with TRBJ1-2; a possible D gene is TRBD1 (6 bases). The V gene lost 4 bases and the J gene lost 3 bases, with 12 bases spanning the gap. The CDR3 extends over 14 amino acids. Looked up from germline, CDR1 is LGHDT and CDR2 is YNNKEL (reference sequence). The chain's CDR3 is CASSLRGGDYGYTF. The CDR3 region has the DNA TGTGCCAGCAGCCTCCGAGGGGGTGACTATGGCTACACCTTC. The variable domain in full, with the rest retrieved from reference TRBV3-1 and TRBJ1-2, is DTAVSQTPKYLVTQMGNDKSIKCEQNLGHDTMYWYKQDSKKFLKIMFSYNNKELIINETVPNRFSPKSPDKAHLNLHINSLELGDSAVYFCASSLRGGDYGYTFGSGTRLTVV.

This rearrangement joins TRBV7-9 to TRBJ2-1, with 7 bases matching TRBD2. CDR3 size: 15 residues. Germline V lookup: CDR1 SEHNR, CDR2 FQNEAQ (reference sequence). After removal of 6 bases from V and 7 bases from J, the junction contained 12 bases not matched to a gene. For the CDR3, the DNA is TGTGCCAGCAGACGCTCGGTAATGGGAGGGAATGAGCAGTTCTTC. This encodes CASRRSVMGGNEQFF.

The chain is built from TRBV4-1 and TRBJ1-2; tentatively, D is TRBD1 (6 bases). Per the germline V gene, CDR1 is MGHRA and CDR2 is YSYEKL. V gave up 6 bases and J gave up 3 bases, with 23 bases separating them. The CDR3 has 17 residues. The CDR3 nucleotides read TGCGCCAGCAGTTTTCAGGGGAGTGTTGGGGACTACTATGGCTACACCTTC. Protein: CASSFQGSVGDYYGYTF.

V is TRBV7-2 and J is TRBJ1-1; D is unresolved. Trimming took 1 base from V and 6 from J, leaving 9 bases between them. The CDR3 totals 13 residues. The germline CDR1 and CDR2 sequences are SGHTA and FQGNSA. In DNA, the CDR3 is TGTGCCAGCAGCTTAGTCTCGGGGTCTGAAGCTTTCTTT. Residues: CASSLVSGSEAFF.

The chain joins TRBV5-5 to TRBJ2-7; D gene unclear. The germline CDR1 and CDR2 sequences are SGHKS and YYEKEE (reference sequence). There are 14 residues in the CDR3. V dropped 2 bases and J dropped 2 bases, with 11 bases sitting between them. DNA for the CDR3: TGTGCCAGCAGCTTCCCTGACACCGCCTACGAGCAGTACTTC. This codes for CASSFPDTAYEQYF.

This clonotype has a count of ten or more. The V call is TRBV6-6, the J call TRBJ2-3; D is ambiguous. Trimming shortened V by 0 bases and J by 0 bases, and 7 bases separated the two germline ends. The CDR3 sequence is 15 residues long. From germline, CDR1 is MNHNY and CDR2 SVGAGI (reference sequence). As DNA, the CDR3 is TGTGCCAGCAGTTACTCGGCCGGTAGCACAGATACGCAGTATTTT. Translating it yields CASSYSAGSTDTQYF.